The TCR beta chain described here comes from a study of OX40 agonist ivuxolimab in advanced cancers. As for the study in general: Partial response was recorded in three patients: one hepatocellular carcinoma and two cutaneous melanoma cases.

The method was immunoSEQ multiplex PCR; TCRdb's version includes in-frame clones alone and lacks a portion of them. The data show 40,000 to 45,000 clones, approximately 80% seen once. This receptor was obtained from an adult with an advanced solid tumor such as melanoma, head and neck, liver or kidney cancer. The source was CD4+ or CD8+ T cells sorted from blood, collected in a trial of the OX40 agonist ivuxolimab.

CDR3 sequence: CASSMGPTSTDTQYF. The CDR3 nucleotides read TGTGCCAGCAGCATGGGACCAACGTCCACAGATACGCAGTATTTT. This chain joins TRBV5-6 and TRBJ2-3; D might be TRBD1 or TRBD2, each matching 5 bases. V shed 4 bases and J shed 2 bases, with 14 bases lying between them. The CDR3 extends over 15 amino acids. CDR1 is SGHDT, CDR2 YYEEEE, per germline.